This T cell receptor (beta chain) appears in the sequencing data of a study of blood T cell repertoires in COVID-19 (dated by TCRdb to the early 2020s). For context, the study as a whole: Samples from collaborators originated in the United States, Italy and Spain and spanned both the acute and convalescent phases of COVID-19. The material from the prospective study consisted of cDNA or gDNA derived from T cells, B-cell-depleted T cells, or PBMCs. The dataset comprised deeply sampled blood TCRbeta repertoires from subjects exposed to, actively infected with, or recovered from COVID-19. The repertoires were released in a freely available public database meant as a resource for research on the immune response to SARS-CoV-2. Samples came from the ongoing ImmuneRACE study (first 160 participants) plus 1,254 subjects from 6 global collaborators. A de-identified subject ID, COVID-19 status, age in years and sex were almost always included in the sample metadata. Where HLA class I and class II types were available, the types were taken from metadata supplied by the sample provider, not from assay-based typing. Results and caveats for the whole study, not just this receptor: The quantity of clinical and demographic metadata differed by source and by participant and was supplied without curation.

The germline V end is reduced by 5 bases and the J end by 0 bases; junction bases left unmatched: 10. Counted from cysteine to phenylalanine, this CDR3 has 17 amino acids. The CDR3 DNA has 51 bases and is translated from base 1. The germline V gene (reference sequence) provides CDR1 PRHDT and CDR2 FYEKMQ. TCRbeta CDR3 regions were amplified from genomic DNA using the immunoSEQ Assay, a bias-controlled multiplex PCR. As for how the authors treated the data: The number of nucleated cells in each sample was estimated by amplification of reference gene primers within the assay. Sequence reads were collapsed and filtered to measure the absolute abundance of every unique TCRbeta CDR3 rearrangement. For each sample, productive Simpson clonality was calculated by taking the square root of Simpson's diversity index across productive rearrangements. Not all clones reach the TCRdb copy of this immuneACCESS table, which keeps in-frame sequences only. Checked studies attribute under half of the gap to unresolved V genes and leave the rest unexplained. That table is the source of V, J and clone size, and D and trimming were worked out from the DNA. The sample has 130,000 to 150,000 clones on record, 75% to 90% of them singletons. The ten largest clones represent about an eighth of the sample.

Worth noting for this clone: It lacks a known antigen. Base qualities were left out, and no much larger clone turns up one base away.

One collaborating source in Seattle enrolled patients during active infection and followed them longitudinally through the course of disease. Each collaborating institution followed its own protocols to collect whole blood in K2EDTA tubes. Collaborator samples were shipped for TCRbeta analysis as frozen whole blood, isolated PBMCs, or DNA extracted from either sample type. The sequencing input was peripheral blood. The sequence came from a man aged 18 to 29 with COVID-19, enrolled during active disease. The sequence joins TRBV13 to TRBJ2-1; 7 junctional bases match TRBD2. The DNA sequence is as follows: TGTGCCAGCAGCCTACCTCTAGCGGTGAGCTCCTACAATGAGCAGTTCTTC. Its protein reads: CASSLPLAVSSYNEQFF.